One sample yielded the 12 T cell receptor beta chains listed below, sequenced in a study of cytomegalovirus exposure and HLA in healthy donors. Amplification used 60 Vbeta primers and 13 Jbeta primers. Method: immunoSEQ multiplex PCR; TCRdb's copy keeps in-frame clones and lacks some. In the table there are fewer than 150,000 clones, 85% to 90% of which are singletons. Sequences were obtained from PBMCs. These receptors were taken from a woman in her twenties or thirties in good health and CMV-seropositive.

The chain has TRBV2 and TRBJ1-6, with 7 bases lining up with TRBD1. V lost 6 bases, J lost 9 bases, and 14 bases stayed unmatched. Per germline, CDR1 SNHLY and CDR2 FYNNEI. The CDR3 runs 16 residues. The DNA for the CDR3 is TGTGCCAGCAGCCTCGGACAGGCGGGGGGAGGTTCACCCCTCCACTTT. Protein sequence: CASSLGQAGGGSPLHF.

This clone occurred a few times. The CDR3 here is CASSQDLTSNQPQHF. In nucleotides, the CDR3 is TGTGCCAGCAGCCAAGATCTAACCAGCAATCAGCCCCAGCATTTT. The gene calls are TRBV4-2 and TRBJ1-5, with D uncertain. Germline CDR1 is LGHNA and CDR2 is YNFKEQ. This CDR3 comprises 15 residues. The ends were cut back, 0 bases at V and 1 base at J, with 7 bases in the middle.

The rearrangement joins TRBV2 to TRBJ1-6; maybe TRBD1 (6 bases). Germline assignment: CDR1 SNHLY and CDR2 FYNNEI. Trimming removed 5 bases at V and 8 bases at J, with 22 bases between. This CDR3 contains 17 residues. CDR3 sequence (DNA): TGTGCCAGCAGTTCAAGCGCCCAACAGGGCTCATATTCACCCCTCCACTTT. Translating it yields CASSSSAQQGSYSPLHF. The full variable domain, in which reference TRBV2 and TRBJ1-6 provide the parts outside the CDR3, is EPEVTQTPSHQVTQMGQEVILRCVPISNHLYFYWYRQILGQKVEFLVSFYNNEISEKSEIFDDQFSVERPDGSNFTLKIRSTKLEDSAMYFCASSSSAQQGSYSPLHFGNGTRLTVT.

This chain uses TRBV15 with TRBJ2-7; D may be TRBD1 (6 bases). Germline values: CDR1 LNHNV, CDR2 YYDKDF (reference sequence). Trimming removed 1 base at V and 3 bases at J, with 13 bases between. This CDR3 has 15 residues. As DNA, the CDR3 is TGTGCCACCAGCAGAGGGGACAAGGATCTCTACGAGCAGTACTTC. This gives the protein CATSRGDKDLYEQYF.

A single count supports this clone. This chain links TRBV7-6 with TRBJ1-1; D is ambiguous. The CDR3 covers 15 residues. The germline gives CDR1 SGHVS, CDR2 FNYEAQ. The V end was cut by 5 bases, the J end by 1 base, with 14 bases between. As DNA, the CDR3 is TGTGCCAGCAGCCGCCGGCCCACAGCGAACACTGAAGCTTTCTTT. Its protein product is CASSRRPTANTEAFF. The full variable domain, in which reference TRBV7-6 and TRBJ1-1 provide the parts outside the CDR3, is GAGVSQSPRYKVTKRGQDVALRCDPISGHVSLYWYRQALGQGPEFLTYFNYEAQQDKSGLPNDRFSAERPEGSISTLTIQRTEQRDSAMYRCASSRRPTANTEAFFGQGTRLTVV.

This sequence joins TRBV19 and TRBJ2-7, with D possibly TRBD1 on 5 matching bases. The CDR3 is made up of 15 amino acids. Germline assignment: CDR1 LNHDA and CDR2 SQIVND (reference sequence). Trimming removed 5 bases at V and 0 bases at J, with 14 bases between. The CDR3 sequence: CASSSTIQGSYEQYF. DNA of the CDR3: TGTGCCAGTAGTTCAACGATTCAGGGCTCCTACGAGCAGTACTTC.

The gene calls are TRBV28 and TRBJ2-7; perhaps TRBD1 as D (5 bases). Trimming cost V 3 bases and J 4 bases, with 7 bases left between them. Germline CDR1 MDHEN, CDR2 SYDVKM. The CDR3 is made up of 12 amino acids. The CDR3 protein is CASSLGRYEQYF. CDR3 nucleotide sequence: TGTGCCAGCAGTTTGGGGCGGTACGAGCAGTACTTC.

J is TRBJ1-5 and V is TRBV6-1; D is unclear. Germline loops: CDR1 MNHNS, CDR2 SASEGT. The CDR3 length is 15 residues. Trimming removed 5 bases at V and 7 bases at J, with 18 bases between. The DNA of the CDR3 is TGTGCCAGCAGTACCGGGGAAGGACTGAACCAGCCCCAGCATTTT. Encoded protein: CASSTGEGLNQPQHF.

The J gene is TRBJ1-5, the V gene TRBV18, with 12 bases that match TRBD1. J lost 2 bases, V lost 3 bases, and 11 bases had no gene match. Germline lookup yields CDR1 KGHSH and CDR2 LQKENI. This CDR3 is 19 amino acids long. In DNA form, the CDR3 reads TGTGCCAGCTCACCTCCGGGACAGGGGGCAGGAATGGGCAATCAGCCCCAGCATTTT. It specifies CASSPPGQGAGMGNQPQHF.

This clone was counted a few times. The chain uses TRBV7-9 and TRBJ2-3; D remains ambiguous. The germline V and J ends were trimmed by 3 bases and 4 bases, with 8 bases remaining between them. The CDR3 runs 13 residues. CDR1 and CDR2 (germline): SEHNR, FQNEAQ (reference sequence). CDR3 region: CASSLLVPDTQYF. Here the CDR3 DNA reads TGTGCCAGCAGCTTGCTAGTACCAGATACGCAGTATTTT.

V and J are TRBV5-1 and TRBJ2-7, with 8 bases that match TRBD2. The germline V gene has CDR1 SGHRS and CDR2 YFSETQ. The ends lost 4 bases at V and 5 bases at J; junction bases unmatched: 5. The CDR3 has 13 amino acids. The CDR3 sequence: CASSREGVHEQYF. The CDR3 DNA follows: TGCGCCAGCAGCCGGGAGGGGGTTCACGAGCAGTACTTC.

J is TRBJ1-2 and V is TRBV9; D is unresolved. The CDR3 totals 17 residues. With 0 bases removed from V and 5 bases from J, the gap between germline ends came to 20 bases. CDR1 is SGDLS and CDR2 is YYNGEE in the germline V gene. CDR3 loop: CASSVEMGRAGEYGYTF. The CDR3 bases are TGTGCCAGCAGCGTAGAAATGGGGAGGGCCGGGGAATATGGCTACACCTTC.